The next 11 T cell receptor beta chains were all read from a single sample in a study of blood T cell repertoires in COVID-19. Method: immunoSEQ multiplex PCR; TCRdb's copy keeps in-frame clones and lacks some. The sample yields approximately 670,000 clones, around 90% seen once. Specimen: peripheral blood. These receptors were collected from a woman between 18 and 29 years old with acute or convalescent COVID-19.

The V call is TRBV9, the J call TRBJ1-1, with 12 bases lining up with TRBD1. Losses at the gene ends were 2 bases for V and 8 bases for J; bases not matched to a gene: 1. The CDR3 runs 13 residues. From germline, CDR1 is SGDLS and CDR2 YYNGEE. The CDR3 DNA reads TGTGCCAGCAGCGTCGGGACAGGGGGCGAAGCTTTCTTT. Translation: CASSVGTGGEAFF.

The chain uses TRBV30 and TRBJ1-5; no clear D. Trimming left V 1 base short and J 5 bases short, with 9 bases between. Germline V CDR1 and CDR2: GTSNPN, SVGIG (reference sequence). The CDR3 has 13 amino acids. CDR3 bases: TGTGCCTGGAGTGAATTCCGGGATCAGCCCCAGCATTTT. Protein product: CAWSEFRDQPQHF.

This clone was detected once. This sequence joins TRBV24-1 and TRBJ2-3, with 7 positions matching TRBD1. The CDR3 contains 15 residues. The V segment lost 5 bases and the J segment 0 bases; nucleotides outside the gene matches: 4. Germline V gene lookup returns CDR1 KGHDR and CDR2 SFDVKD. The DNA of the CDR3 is TGTGCCACCAGTGCGGGACAGACTAGCACAGATACGCAGTATTTT. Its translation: CATSAGQTSTDTQYF.

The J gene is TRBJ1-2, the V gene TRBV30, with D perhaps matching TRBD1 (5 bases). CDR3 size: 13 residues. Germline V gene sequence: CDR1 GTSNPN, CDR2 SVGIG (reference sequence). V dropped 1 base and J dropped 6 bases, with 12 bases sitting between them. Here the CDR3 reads CAWSGGGANGYTF. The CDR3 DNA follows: TGTGCCTGGAGTGGGGGAGGGGCGAATGGCTACACCTTC.

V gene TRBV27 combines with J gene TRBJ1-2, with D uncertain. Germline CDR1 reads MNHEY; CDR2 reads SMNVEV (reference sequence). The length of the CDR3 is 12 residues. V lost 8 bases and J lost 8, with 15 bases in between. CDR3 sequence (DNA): TGTGCCAGCGGCTACAGAGAAAGAGGCTACACCTTC. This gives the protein CASGYRERGYTF.

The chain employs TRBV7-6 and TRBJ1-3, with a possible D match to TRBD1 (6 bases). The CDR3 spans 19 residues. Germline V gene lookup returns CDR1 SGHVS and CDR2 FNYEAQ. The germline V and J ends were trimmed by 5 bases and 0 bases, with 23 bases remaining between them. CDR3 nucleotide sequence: TGTGCCAGCAGCCCATTCAATAAGGGCTACAGGGCCTCTGGAAACACCATATATTTT. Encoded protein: CASSPFNKGYRASGNTIYF.

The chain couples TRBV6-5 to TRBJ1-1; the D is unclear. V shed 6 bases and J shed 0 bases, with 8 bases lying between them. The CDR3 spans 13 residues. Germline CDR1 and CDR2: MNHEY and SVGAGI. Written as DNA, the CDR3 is TGTGCCAGCAGCCCATCCATGAACACTGAAGCTTTCTTT. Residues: CASSPSMNTEAFF.

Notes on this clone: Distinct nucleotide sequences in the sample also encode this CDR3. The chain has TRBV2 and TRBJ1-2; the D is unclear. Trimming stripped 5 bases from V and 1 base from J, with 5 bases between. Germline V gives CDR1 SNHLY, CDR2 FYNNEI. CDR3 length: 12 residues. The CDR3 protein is CASSTRNYGYTF. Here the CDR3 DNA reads TGTGCCAGCAGTACGCGTAACTATGGCTACACCTTC.

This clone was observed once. The chain's CDR3 is CASSNGQGAGNTIYF. CDR3 DNA: TGTGCCAGCAGCAACGGGCAGGGGGCTGGAAACACCATATATTTT. The chain links TRBV21-1 to TRBJ1-3; the table assigns TRBD1, which was not confirmed against the DNA. TRBV21-1 is listed as a pseudogene. The CDR3 has 15 residues.

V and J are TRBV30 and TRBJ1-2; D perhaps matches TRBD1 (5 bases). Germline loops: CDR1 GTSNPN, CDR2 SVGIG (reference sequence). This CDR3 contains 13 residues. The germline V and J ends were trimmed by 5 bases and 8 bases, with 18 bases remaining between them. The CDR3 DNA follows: TGTGCCTGGGGGGGGACCTACCTCGGAGGCTACACCTTC. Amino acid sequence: CAWGGTYLGGYTF.

The CDR3 loop reads CASSSGQGVGLDYGYTF. The DNA of the CDR3 is TGCGCCAGCAGCTCTGGACAGGGAGTAGGTCTGGACTATGGCTACACCTTC. J is TRBJ1-2 and V is TRBV5-1; TRBD1 aligns across 8 bases. CDR1 and CDR2 from the germline V gene are SGHRS and YFSETQ. The V segment lost 3 bases and the J segment 3 bases; nucleotides outside the gene matches: 13. This CDR3 is built from 17 residues.